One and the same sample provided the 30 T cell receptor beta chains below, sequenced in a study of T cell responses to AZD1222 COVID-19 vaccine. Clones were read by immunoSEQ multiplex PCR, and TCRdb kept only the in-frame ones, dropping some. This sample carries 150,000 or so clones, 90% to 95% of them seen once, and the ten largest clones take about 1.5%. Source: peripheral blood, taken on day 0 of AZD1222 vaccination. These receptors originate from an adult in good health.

The CDR3 nucleotides read TGTGCCAGTAGTATAGGTGGACAGGGGGTCGGTGAGCAGTTCTTC. Protein product: CASSIGGQGVGEQFF. V gene TRBV19 combines with J gene TRBJ2-1; 10 bases are shared with TRBD1. J was trimmed by 9 bases and V by 1 base; bases with no gene match: 6. Germline values: CDR1 LNHDA, CDR2 SQIVND (reference sequence). This CDR3 spans 15 amino acids.

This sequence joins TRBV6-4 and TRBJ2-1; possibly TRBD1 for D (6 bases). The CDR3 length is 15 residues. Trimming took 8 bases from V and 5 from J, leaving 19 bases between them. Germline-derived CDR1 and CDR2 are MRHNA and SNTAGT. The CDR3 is CASSEQGDVNNEQFF. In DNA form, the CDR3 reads TGTGCCAGCTCAGAACAGGGAGACGTAAACAATGAGCAGTTCTTC.

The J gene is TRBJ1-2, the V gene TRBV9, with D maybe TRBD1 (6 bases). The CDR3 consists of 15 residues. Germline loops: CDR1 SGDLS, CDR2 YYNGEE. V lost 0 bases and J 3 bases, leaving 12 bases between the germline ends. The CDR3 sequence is CASSVGTGRDYGYTF. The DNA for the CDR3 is TGTGCCAGCAGCGTAGGTACAGGGAGGGACTATGGCTACACCTTC.

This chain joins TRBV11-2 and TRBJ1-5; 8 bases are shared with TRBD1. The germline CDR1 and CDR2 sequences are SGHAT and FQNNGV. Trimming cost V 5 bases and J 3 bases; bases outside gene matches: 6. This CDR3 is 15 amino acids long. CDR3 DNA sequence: TGTGCCAGCAGCCCCGACAGGGGACACAATCAGCCCCAGCATTTT. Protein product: CASSPDRGHNQPQHF.

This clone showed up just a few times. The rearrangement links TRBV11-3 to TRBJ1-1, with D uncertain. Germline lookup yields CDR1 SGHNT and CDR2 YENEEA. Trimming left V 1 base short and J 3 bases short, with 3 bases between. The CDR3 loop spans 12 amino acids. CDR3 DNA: TGTGCCAGCAGCTTAGTGTACACTGAAGCTTTCTTT. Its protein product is CASSLVYTEAFF.

The CDR3 DNA is TGCAGCGTTGACCGGACGCACAATGAGCAGTTCTTC. This codes for CSVDRTHNEQFF. The rearrangement joins TRBV29-1 to TRBJ2-1, with D hard to call. Trimming left V 3 bases short and J 5 bases short, with 8 bases between. The CDR3 is 12 amino acids. Germline CDR1 reads SQVTM; CDR2 reads ANQGSEA.

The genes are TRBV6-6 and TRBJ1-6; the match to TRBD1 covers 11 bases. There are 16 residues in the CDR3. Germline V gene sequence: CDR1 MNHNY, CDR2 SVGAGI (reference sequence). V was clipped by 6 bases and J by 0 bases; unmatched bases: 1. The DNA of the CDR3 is TGTGCCAGCAGAGGGACAGGGGGCTCCTATAATTCACCCCTCCACTTT. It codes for CASRGTGGSYNSPLHF.

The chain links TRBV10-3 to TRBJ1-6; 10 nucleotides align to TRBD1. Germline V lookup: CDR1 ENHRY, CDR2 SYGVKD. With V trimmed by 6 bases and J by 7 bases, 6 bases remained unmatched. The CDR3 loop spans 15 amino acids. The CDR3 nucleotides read TGTGCCATCAGGCCCGGGACAGGGGAAAATTCACCCCTCCACTTT. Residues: CAIRPGTGENSPLHF.

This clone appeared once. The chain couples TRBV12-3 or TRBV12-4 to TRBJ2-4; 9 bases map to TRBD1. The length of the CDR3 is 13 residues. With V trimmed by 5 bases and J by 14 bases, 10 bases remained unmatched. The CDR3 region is CASSKDRGEREYF. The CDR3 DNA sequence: TGTGCCAGCAGTAAAGACAGGGGGGAAAGGGAGTACTTC.

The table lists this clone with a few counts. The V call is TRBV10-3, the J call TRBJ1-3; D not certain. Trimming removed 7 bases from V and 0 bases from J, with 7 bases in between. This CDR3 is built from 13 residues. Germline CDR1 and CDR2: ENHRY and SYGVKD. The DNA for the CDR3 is TGTGCCATCAAACTCTCCTCTGGAAACACCATATATTTT. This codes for CAIKLSSGNTIYF.

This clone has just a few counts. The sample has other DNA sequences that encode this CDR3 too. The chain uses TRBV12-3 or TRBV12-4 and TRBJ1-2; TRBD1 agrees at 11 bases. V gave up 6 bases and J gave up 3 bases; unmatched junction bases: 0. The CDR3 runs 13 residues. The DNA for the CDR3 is TGTGCCAGCAGGGGACAGGGGGACTATGGCTACACCTTC. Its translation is CASRGQGDYGYTF.

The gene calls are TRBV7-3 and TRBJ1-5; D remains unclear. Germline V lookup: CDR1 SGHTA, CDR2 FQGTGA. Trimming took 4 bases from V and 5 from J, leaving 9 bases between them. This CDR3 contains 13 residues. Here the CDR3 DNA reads TGTGCCAGCAGCTACGACCAATATCAGCCCCAGCATTTT. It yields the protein CASSYDQYQPQHF.

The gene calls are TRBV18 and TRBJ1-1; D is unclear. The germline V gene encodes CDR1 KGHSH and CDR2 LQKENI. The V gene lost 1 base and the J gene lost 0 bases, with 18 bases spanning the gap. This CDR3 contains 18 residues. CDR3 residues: CASSPLSGGTAMNTEAFF. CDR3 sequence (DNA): TGTGCCAGCTCACCACTGTCAGGTGGAACGGCAATGAACACTGAAGCTTTCTTT.

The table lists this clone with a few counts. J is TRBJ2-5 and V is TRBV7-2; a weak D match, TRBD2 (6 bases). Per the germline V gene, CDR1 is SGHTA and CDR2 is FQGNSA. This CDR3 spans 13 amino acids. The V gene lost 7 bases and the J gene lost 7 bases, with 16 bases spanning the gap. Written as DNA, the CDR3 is TGTGCCAGCAAAGTAGGAGGAGGGACGACCCAGTACTTC. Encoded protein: CASKVGGGTTQYF.

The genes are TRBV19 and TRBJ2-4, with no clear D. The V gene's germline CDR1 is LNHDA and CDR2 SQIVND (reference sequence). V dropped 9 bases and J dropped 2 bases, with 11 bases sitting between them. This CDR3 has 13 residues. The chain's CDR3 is CARRAESKNIQYF. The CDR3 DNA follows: TGTGCCAGGAGAGCAGAGTCCAAAAACATTCAGTACTTC.

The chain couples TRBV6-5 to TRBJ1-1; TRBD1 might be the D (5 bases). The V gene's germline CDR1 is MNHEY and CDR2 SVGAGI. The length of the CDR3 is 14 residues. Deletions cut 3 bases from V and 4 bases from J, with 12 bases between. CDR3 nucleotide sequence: TGTGCCAGCAGTTATATAGGGGAGAGCACTGAAGCTTTCTTT. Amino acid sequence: CASSYIGESTEAFF.

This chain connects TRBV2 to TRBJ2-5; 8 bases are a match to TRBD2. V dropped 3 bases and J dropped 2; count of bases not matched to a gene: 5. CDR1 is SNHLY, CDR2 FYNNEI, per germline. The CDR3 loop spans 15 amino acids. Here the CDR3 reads CASSEALAGQETQYF. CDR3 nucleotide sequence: TGTGCCAGCAGTGAGGCTCTAGCGGGTCAAGAGACCCAGTACTTC.

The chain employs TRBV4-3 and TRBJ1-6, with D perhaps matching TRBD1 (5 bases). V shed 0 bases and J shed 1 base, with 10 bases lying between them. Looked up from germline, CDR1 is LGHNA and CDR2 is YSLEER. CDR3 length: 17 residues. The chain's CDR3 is CASSQDGGGSYNSPLHF. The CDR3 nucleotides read TGCGCCAGCAGCCAAGATGGGGGGGGATCCTATAATTCACCCCTCCACTTT.

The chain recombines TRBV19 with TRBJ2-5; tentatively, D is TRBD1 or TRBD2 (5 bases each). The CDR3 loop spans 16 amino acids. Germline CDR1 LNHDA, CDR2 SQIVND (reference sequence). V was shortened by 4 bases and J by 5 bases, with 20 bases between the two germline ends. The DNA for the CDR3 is TGTGCCAGTAGTACCCGAATTAGAGGGGCCGGGGAGACCCAGTACTTC. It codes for CASSTRIRGAGETQYF.

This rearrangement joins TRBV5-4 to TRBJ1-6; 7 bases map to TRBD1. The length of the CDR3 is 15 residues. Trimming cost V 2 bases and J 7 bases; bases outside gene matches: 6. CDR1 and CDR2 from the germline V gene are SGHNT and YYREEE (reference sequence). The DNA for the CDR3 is TGTGCCAGCAGCTTAGGGGGCGGACAGAATTCACCCCTCCACTTT. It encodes CASSLGGGQNSPLHF. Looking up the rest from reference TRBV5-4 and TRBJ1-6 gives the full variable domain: ETGVTQSPTHLIKTRGQQVTLRCSSQSGHNTVSWYQQALGQGPQFIFQYYREEENGRGNFPPRFSGLQFPNYSSELNVNALELDDSALYLCASSLGGGQNSPLHFGNGTRLTVT.

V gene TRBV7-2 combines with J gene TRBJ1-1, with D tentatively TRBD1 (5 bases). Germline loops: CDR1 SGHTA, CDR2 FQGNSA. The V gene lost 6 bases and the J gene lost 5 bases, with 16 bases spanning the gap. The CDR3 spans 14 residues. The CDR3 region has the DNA TGTGCCAGCAGTCTAAAGGGGAAGGGGACTGAAGCTTTCTTT. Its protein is CASSLKGKGTEAFF.

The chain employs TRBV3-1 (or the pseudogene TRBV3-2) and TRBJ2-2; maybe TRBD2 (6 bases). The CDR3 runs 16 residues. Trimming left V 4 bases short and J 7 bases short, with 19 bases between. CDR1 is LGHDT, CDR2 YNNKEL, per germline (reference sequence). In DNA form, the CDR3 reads TGTGCCAGCAGCCTGGAAAACTCTAGCGAAGGCGGGGAGCTGTTTTTT. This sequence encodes CASSLENSSEGGELFF.

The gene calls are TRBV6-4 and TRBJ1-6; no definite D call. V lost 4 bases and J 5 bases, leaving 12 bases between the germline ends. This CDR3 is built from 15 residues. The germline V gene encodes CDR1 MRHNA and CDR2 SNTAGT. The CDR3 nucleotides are TGTGCCAGCAGTGTGTTGGGCGGTGATAATTCACCCCTCCACTTT. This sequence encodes CASSVLGGDNSPLHF.

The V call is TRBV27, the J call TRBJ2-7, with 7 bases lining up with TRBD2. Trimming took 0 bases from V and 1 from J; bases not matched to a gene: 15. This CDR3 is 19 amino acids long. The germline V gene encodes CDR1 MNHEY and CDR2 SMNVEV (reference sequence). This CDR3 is CASSLSPPLAGVASYEQYF. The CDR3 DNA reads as TGTGCCAGCAGTTTATCCCCCCCCTTGGCGGGAGTCGCTTCCTACGAGCAGTACTTC.

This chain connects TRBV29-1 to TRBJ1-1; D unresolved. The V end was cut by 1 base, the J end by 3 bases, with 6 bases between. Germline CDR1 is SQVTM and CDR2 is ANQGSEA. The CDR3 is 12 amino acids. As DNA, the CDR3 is TGCAGCGTTGAAGGATTGGACACTGAAGCTTTCTTT. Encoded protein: CSVEGLDTEAFF.

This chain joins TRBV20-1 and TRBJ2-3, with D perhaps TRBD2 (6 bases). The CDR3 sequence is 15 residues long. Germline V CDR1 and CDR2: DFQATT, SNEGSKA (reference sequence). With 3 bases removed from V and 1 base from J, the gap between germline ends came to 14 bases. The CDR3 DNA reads TGCAGTGCTAGTAAAGCGGGCGGAGGCACAGATACGCAGTATTTT. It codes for CSASKAGGGTDTQYF.

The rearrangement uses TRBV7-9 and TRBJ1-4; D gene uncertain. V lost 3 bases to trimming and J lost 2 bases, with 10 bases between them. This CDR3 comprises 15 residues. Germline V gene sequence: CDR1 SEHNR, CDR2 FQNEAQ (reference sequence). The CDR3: CASSFPSSTNEKLFF. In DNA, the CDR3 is TGTGCCAGCAGCTTCCCCAGCAGCACTAATGAAAAACTGTTTTTT.

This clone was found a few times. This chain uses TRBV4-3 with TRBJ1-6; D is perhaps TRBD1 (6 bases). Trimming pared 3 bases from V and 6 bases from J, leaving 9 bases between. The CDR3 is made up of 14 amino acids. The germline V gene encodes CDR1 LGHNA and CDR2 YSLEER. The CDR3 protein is CASSQDSRNSPLHF. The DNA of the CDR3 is TGCGCCAGCAGCCAGGACAGTCGTAATTCACCCCTCCACTTT.

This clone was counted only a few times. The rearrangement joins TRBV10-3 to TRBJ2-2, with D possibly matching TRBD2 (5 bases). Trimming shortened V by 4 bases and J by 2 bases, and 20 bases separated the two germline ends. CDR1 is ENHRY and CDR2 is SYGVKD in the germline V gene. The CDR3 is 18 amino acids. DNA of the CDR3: TGTGCCATCAGTGCCCAACCCTTCGGGGTACTAAACACCGGGGAGCTGTTTTTT. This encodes CAISAQPFGVLNTGELFF.

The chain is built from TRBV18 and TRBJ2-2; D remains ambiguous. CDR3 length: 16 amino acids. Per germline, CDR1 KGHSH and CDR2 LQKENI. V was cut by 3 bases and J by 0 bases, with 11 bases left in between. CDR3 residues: CASSPPVTANTGELFF. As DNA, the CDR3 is TGTGCCAGCTCACCTCCGGTTACAGCGAACACCGGGGAGCTGTTTTTT.